This T cell receptor beta chain was retrieved from a study of OX40 agonist ivuxolimab in advanced cancers. Looking at the study overall: Ivuxolimab was a fully human IgG2 agonistic monoclonal antibody targeting the costimulatory receptor OX40 (CD134). Intravenous ivuxolimab was administered to patients every 2 weeks at six dose levels: 0.01, 0.1, 0.3, 1.5, 3 and 10 mg/kg. Of the roughly 52 patients in dose escalation, 19 had hepatocellular carcinoma, some 15 had melanoma, 9 had renal cell carcinoma and 9 had head and neck cancer. In the dose-escalation cohort, more than 75% of patients were male, and the mean age was around 60 years, with a range of roughly 23 to 85. Patients were allowed to have had prior anti-PD-1, anti-PD-L1 or anti-CTLA-4 therapy, and 30% to 40% of the dose-escalation patients had previously received checkpoint inhibitors. Partial responses occurred in three dose-escalation patients: two with cutaneous melanoma and one with hepatocellular carcinoma. Peripheral TCRbeta sequencing was intended to test whether TCR sequence diversity was altered and clonal T-cell expansion was caused by ivuxolimab. The paper covers the monotherapy dose-escalation part of the phase I ivuxolimab trial, which included N ≈ 57 patients.

Patients with autoimmune disease history or receiving systemic immunosuppression were excluded from the trial. In every dose cohort, peripheral blood was drawn for TCR sequencing at baseline, cycle 4 day 1, and cycle 7 day 1. Samples were obtained from an open-label, multicenter, first-in-human phase I dose-escalation trial of ivuxolimab. Adults with locally advanced or metastatic melanoma, renal cell, hepatocellular, or head and neck squamous cell carcinoma were enrolled in the trial. Before TCR sequencing, CD4+ and CD8+ T cells were separately sorted from peripheral blood. Genomic DNA was extracted from sorted cells for sequencing of the TCRbeta CDR3 region. The immunoSEQ Assay was used to sequence the TCRbeta CDR3 regions. TCRdb obtained this table from immuneACCESS and retained in-frame rearrangements with V and J assigned. These tables miss some clones; where compared with another copy, unresolved V genes account for less than half of the shortfall, and the remainder is unexplained. Present in this sample are 50,000 to 70,000 clones, approximately 81% of which were seen just once. Jointly, the top ten make up 3% of the sample.

What the research found in general, with its limitations: After ivuxolimab, more expanded clones were found on average in CD8+ T cells than in CD4+ T cells. At doses of 0.1 to 3.0 mg/kg, clonal expansion of both CD4+ and CD8+ blood T cells was observed from baseline to week 6. Low levels of normalized T-cell clonal expansion were also shown by some nonresponding patients. The antigen specificity of the peripheral T cells that underwent clonal expansion was not determined. In partial responders in the 0.1-3.0 mg/kg groups, normalized peripheral clonal expansion was found to be among the lowest, especially among CD8+ T cells.

The CDR3 starts with the cysteine, ends with the phenylalanine, and has 15 residues. Only the CDR3 DNA stays, 45 bases, in frame from base 1. CDR1 is given as SGHRS and CDR2 as YFSETQ, both from the germline V gene. V is cut back by 3 bases and J by 4 bases, with 4 bases in the junction unmatched. In regard to this clone: Its antigen remains undetermined. Nothing much larger sits one base from this clone, and base qualities are not available.

This clonotype originated in an adult with an advanced solid tumor such as melanoma, head and neck, liver or kidney cancer. The sample here was CD4+ or CD8+ T cells sorted from blood, taken in a trial of the OX40 agonist ivuxolimab. The chain is made from TRBV5-1 and TRBJ2-2; 9 nucleotides in the junction match TRBD1. Here is the DNA: TGCGCCAGCAGCTCCGGGACAGGGCCCACCGGGGAGCTGTTTTTT. Its amino acids are CASSSGTGPTGELFF.